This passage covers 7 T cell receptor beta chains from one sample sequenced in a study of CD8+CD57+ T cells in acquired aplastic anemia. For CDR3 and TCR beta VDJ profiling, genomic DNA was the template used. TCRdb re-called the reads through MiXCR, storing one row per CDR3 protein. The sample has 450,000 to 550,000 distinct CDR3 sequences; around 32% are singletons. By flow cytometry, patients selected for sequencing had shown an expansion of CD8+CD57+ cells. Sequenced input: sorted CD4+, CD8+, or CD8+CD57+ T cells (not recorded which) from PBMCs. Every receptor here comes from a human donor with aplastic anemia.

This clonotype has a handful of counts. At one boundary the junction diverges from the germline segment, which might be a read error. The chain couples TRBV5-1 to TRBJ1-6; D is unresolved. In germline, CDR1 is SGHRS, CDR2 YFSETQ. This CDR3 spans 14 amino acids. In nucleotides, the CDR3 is TGCGCCAGCAGCTTGACTCCCCGGGATTCGCCCCTCCACTTT. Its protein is CASSLTPRDSPLHF.

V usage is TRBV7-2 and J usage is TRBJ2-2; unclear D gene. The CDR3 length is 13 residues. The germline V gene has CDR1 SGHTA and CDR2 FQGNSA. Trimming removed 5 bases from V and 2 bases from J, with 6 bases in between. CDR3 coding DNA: TGTGCCAGCAGCCCTATTAACACCGGGGAGCTGTTTTTT. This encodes CASSPINTGELFF.

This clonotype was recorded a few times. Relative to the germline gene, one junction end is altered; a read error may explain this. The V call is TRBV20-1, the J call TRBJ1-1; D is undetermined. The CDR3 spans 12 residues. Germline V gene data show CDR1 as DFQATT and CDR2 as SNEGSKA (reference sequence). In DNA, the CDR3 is TGCAGTGCTAGCGGCGGGAACACTGAAGCTTCCTTT. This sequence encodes CSASGGNTEASF.

The CDR3 DNA sequence: TGTGCCAGCAGTTCCGTCCAAGAGACCCAGTACTTC. Protein: CASSSVQETQYF. The chain is built from TRBV12-3 or TRBV12-4 and TRBJ2-5; D is uncertain. The V and J ends lost 4 bases and 1 base respectively, with 4 bases between them. This CDR3 is built from 12 residues.

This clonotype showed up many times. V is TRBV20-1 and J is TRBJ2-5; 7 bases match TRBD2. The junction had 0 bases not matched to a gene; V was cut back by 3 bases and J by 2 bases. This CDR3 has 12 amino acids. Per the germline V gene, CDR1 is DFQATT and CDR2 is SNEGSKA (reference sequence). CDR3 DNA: TGCAGTGCTAGGCGGGGGCAAGAGACCCAGTACTTC. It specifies CSARRGQETQYF.

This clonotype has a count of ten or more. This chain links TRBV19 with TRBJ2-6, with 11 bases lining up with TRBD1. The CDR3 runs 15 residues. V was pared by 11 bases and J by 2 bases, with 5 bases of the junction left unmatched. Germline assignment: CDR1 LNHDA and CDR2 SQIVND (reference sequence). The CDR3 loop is CAGGDRGTGANVLTF. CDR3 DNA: TGTGCCGGGGGGGACAGGGGGACTGGGGCCAACGTCCTGACTTTC.

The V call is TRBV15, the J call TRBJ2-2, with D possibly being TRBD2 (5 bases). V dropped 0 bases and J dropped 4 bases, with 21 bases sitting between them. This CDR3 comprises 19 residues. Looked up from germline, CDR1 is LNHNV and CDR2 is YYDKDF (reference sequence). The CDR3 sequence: CATSRDLRSARRSTGELFF. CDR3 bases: TGTGCCACCAGCAGAGATCTCCGGAGCGCAAGGAGGTCCACCGGGGAGCTGTTTTTT.